The following is a TCR beta chain sequence with its context. The sample holds one count of this clone. Its antigen is still unknown. The input lacks base qualities; no much larger clone sits a single base away. This entry belongs to a study of human versus mouse CDR3 diversity and MHC coevolution listed by TCRdb under 2017. Notes on the research overall: The immunoSEQ assay was reported to detect one in 200,000 T cells and to minimize multiplex PCR amplification bias. Valid reads per sample ranged from roughly 5.5 x 10^6 to 1.8 x 10^7 across mouse and human samples. Human naive CD4 T cell repertoires were used as a reference for TCR selection on multiple MHC II alleles and were compared with human-TCR-locus transgenic mice carrying single MHC II. The human cohort comprised three healthy volunteer blood donors, one aged 30 to 40, one aged 40 to 50 and one aged 60 to 70 at collection. General conclusions and limits of the study: Repertoire diversity was not considered directly comparable between humans and mice because human T cells were selected on a handful of MHC II alleles. On average, more CDR3 deletions and insertions were observed in humans than in mice, indicating greater exonuclease and TdT activity. The lowest clonal inequality scores among all compared groups were observed in most of the three human donors. The largest TCR beta repertoire, 1.5 million to 2 million clonotypes, was estimated by iCHAO1 for humans, a finding likely attributable to selection by multiple MHC II molecules.

The QIAGEN blood and tissue kit was used to extract genomic DNA from sorted cells, and the DNA was quantified on a NanoDrop 1000. Deep sequencing and quantification of TCR alpha and beta chains were performed on the immunoSEQ platform by multiplex PCR of genomic DNA. The study's own analysis went as follows. IMGT gene and region definitions were used to annotate TCR sequences. Out-of-frame rearrangements were taken as a proxy for the preselection repertoire and were compared with in-frame clonotypes. To estimate repertoire size, the study used the iCHAO1 estimator that comes with the immunoSEQ platform. A Gini index, which is based on the Lorenz curve, was applied to in-frame amino acid clonotypes to measure clonal inequality. Shared clonotypes were counted with the intersect function of the R package tcR, and similarity was scored with the Jaccard index. Frequencies of V, J and V-J usage were subjected to principal component analysis with the R prcomp function, without normalization. TCRdb took over this immuneACCESS table, retaining in-frame rearrangements with V and J assigned. Such tables are incomplete; in checked studies, under half of the missing clones stem from an unresolved V gene, and the remainder is unexplained. The V and J calls and clone size are taken from that table; D and trimming were inferred from the DNA. The sample contains about 83,000 clones, 85% to 95% of them found a single time. The top ten hold roughly 0.16% of the sample.

From the cysteine through the phenylalanine, the CDR3 covers 15 amino acids. Only the CDR3 DNA is retained, 45 bases long and in frame from the first base. Relative to germline, V is 6 bases shorter and J is 5 bases shorter, with 14 bases between their ends. CDR1 and CDR2 are read off the germline V gene as MNHNS and SASEGT. Fluorescence-activated cell sorting was used to pull naive CD4 T cells, meaning cells that were CD45RO-negative and CD62L-positive, out of the PBMCs. From each donor, 45 to 60 ml of fresh peripheral blood was taken, and Ficoll density centrifugation was then used to isolate PBMCs. All samples were sorted on a FACSAria III instrument and reached purity above 90%.

This TCR derives from a person aged 30-70 years in good health. The sequenced sample was naive CD4+ T cells from blood. This specimen's cell subset or site label, per the study, means: CD45RO-negative CD62L-positive naive CD4 T cells. The sequence joins TRBV6-1 to TRBJ1-6, with the identity of the D gene unclear. The DNA sequence follows: TGTGCCAGCAGCAGCTTCCGAGGTAATAATTCACCCCTCCACTTT. It encodes CASSSFRGNNSPLHF.